This paragraph reports one T cell receptor (beta chain). Its antigen is as yet unknown. Clones were sequenced by immunoSEQ multiplex PCR, and TCRdb holds only the in-frame ones, with some missing. The sample has 25,000 to 35,000 clones; around nine tenths are singletons. CDR1 and CDR2 from the germline V gene are SGHRS and YFSETQ. V shed 1 base, J shed 6 bases, and the junction held 1 base outside the gene matches. The CDR3 is 15 amino acids. The data were taken from a study of T cells in localized non-small cell lung cancer. The study's findings and limits: Compared with tumor, uninvolved adjacent lung displayed greater T cell clonality, ranking highest overall. Density of T cells in blood, when higher, went with longer overall survival.

The gene calls are TRBV5-1 and TRBJ2-1, with 13 bases that match TRBD2. This TCR came from an older female donor with stage I lung adenocarcinoma. The sequenced sample was peripheral blood, obtained before any cancer treatment. The DNA of the CDR3 is TGCGCCAGCAGCTTGAGGACTAGCGGGAGCAATGAGCAGTTCTTC. Its protein product is CASSLRTSGSNEQFF.